This T cell receptor (beta chain) derives from a study of blood T cells in healthy people across ages. This clonotype was seen a handful of times. No antigen is known for it. Study results and limitations: Observed TCR beta diversity per million T cells went down as age went up. This fall followed a roughly linear course with age.

V lost 5 bases and J 3 bases, leaving 16 bases between the germline ends. CDR1 is GTSNPN, CDR2 SVGIG, per germline (reference sequence). CDR3 length equals 14 residues. A second PCR, run for about 6 to 12 cycles, used a sample-barcoded 5' primer plus a J-beta primer mix. TCRdb called the 5' RACE reads again in MiXCR, with one record for every CDR3 protein. This table has 750,000 to 950,000 distinct CDR3 sequences, approximately 32% appearing once. These data are also associated with another study on T cells of mothers and their children. From that second work: Each donor was one of three healthy Caucasian mothers or one of their six children.

Material: blood. The rearrangement uses TRBV30 and TRBJ1-2; TRBD1 might be the D (6 bases). This receptor was identified in a woman aged 40-49 years in good health. The CDR3 spells CAWLRQDRDYGYTF. CDR3 sequence (DNA): TGTGCCTGGCTTCGACAGGATCGAGACTATGGCTACACCTTC.